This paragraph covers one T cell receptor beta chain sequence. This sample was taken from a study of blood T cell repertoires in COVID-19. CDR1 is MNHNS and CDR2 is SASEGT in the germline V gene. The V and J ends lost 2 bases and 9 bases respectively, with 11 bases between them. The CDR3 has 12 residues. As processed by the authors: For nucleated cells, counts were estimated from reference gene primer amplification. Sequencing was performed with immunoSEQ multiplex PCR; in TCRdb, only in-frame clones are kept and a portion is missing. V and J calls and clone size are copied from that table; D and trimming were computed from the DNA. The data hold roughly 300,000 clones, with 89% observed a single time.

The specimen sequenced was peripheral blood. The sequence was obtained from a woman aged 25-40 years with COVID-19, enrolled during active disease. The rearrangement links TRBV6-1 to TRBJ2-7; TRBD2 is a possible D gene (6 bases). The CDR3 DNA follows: TGTGCCAGCAGTGAATGGGGGACTCCGCAGTACGTC. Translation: CASSEWGTPQYV.